This T cell receptor beta chain was sequenced during a study of T-cell reconstitution after alpha-beta-depleted transplantation in children. A TCRbeta library incorporating unique molecular identifiers was prepared. Each CDR3 protein gets one entry after TCRdb re-called the PCR reads with MiXCR. The sample lists 280,000 or so distinct CDR3 sequences, roughly 10% occurring once. CDR3 size: 14 residues. Trimming removed 3 bases at V and 3 bases at J, with 11 bases between. This clonotype was detected ten times or more. What it recognizes is unknown. Study-wide points: T-cell numbers and diversity, one year after transplant, stemmed largely from T cells that were newly produced.

The TCR comes from a male patient between 2 and 9 years old who had a stem cell transplant for chronic granulomatous disease, so the T cells may come from the graft donor. This specimen was peripheral blood, taken 180 days after TCRalphabeta/CD19-depleted stem cell transplant. The chain uses TRBV12-3 or TRBV12-4 and TRBJ1-2, with D unclear. For the CDR3, the DNA is TGTGCCAGCAGTTTTGGTCCCGGGTACTATGGCTACACCTTC. Translated, it gives CASSFGPGYYGYTF.